This T cell receptor (beta chain) appears in the sequencing data of a study of T cells in Graves' hyperthyroidism and ophthalmopathy. Study overall: Initial diagnosis, before any treatment, was when peripheral blood was collected.

Among the patients, aged 18 to 65, hyperthyroidism was newly diagnosed and had lasted under 2 months. Researchers barred patients who had uncontrolled infection, other autoimmune disease, pregnancy or lactation. Looked up from germline, CDR1 is SGHTS and CDR2 is YDEGEE. V was shortened by 1 base and J by 8 bases, with 10 bases between the two germline ends. This CDR3 contains 13 residues. TCR beta CDR3 regions were amplified from RNA transcripts. A first-round RT-PCR of the TCR CDR3 used the HTBI primer set. MiXCR, run by TCRdb on the multiplex PCR reads, gives a single entry per CDR3 protein. This sample has fewer than 30,000 distinct CDR3 sequences, with less than 65% found just once.

The chain employs TRBV5-8 and TRBJ2-1; a weak D match, TRBD2 (6 bases). This receptor was taken from a woman aged 35 to 49 with Graves' hyperthyroidism that later progressed to Graves' ophthalmopathy. Sequenced sample: blood. CDR3 coding DNA: TGTGCCAGCAGCTTGAGTGGAGGGGATGAGCAGTTCTTC. This codes for CASSLSGGDEQFF. The full variable domain, its missing parts supplied by reference TRBV5-8 and TRBJ2-1, is EAGVTQSPTHLIKTRGQQATLRCSPISGHTSVYWYQQALGLGLQFLLWYDEGEERNRGNFPPRFSGRQFPNYSSELNVNALELEDSALYLCASSLSGGDEQFFGPGTRLTVL.